This is a list of T cell receptor beta chains from one sample in a study of shared clonotypes between healthy human individuals. The table came from immunoSEQ multiplex PCR; TCRdb's copy has only in-frame clones and leaves some out. The sample contains roughly 2,500,000 clones, approximately 93% of which appear only once. Material for sequencing was naive CD4+ T cells from PBMCs. These receptors were taken from a man between 18 and 35 years old in good health. Some clones in this sample may be carry-over from other donors' samples. Each CDR3 is given with its conserved first and last residue.

TRBV6-6,TRBJ2-5,CASSYSSRVGTQYF
TRBV4-1,TRBJ2-7,CASSLRGRDEPPSEQYF
TRBV7-9,TRBJ1-2,CASSTDRVLGGYTF
TRBV7-9,TRBJ2-7,CASSLVGTGEYEQYF
TRBV6-5,TRBJ1-1,CASKQGQMNTEAFF
TRBV5-4,TRBJ1-4,CASSFEPGEANEKLFF
TRBV5-1,TRBJ2-7,CASSLEMGEQYF
TRBV4-1,TRBJ1-5,CASSPSTESYSNQPQHF
TRBV19,TRBJ1-1,CASSIDAGFGTEAFF
TRBV9,TRBJ1-6,CASSVGQLNSPLHF
TRBV7-9,TRBJ2-1,CASSSGWGEQFF
TRBV15,TRBJ2-5,CATSFRYSTQETQYF
TRBV7-8,TRBJ2-7,CASSLGTGFSYEQYF
TRBV7-2,TRBJ2-3,CASSLVGSRHADTQYF
TRBV12-5,TRBJ2-1,CASGLAGGVDEQFF
TRBV14,TRBJ1-2,CASSQIKGSYGYTF
TRBV29-1,TRBJ2-5,CSVGQAKQETQYF
TRBV4-3,TRBJ1-1,CASTPVFGAGNTEAFF
TRBV7-3,TRBJ2-1,CASSSRGTSGYNEQFF
TRBV9,TRBJ1-5,CASSANPGPDQPQHF
TRBV15,TRBJ1-1,CATVRGQANTEAFF
TRBV4-2,TRBJ2-3,CASSQTSSTDTQYF
TRBV29-1,TRBJ2-5,CSVTPGQGKETQYF
TRBV19,TRBJ1-1,CASSIVGRNTEAFF
TRBV28,TRBJ1-1,CASSVPGAPVDTEAFF
TRBV29-1,TRBJ1-1,CSVTGHRNTEAFF
TRBV5-1,TRBJ2-5,CASSPRELETQYF